This T cell receptor (beta chain) originates from a study of T cell responses to AZD1222 COVID-19 vaccine. The CDR3 consists of 17 residues. Trimming pared 2 bases from V and 0 bases from J, leaving 14 bases between. Per the germline V gene, CDR1 is MDHEN and CDR2 is SYDVKM. Study-wide results and limits: There were mostly white British donors and more females than males, and clonal diversity was possibly underestimated.

A note on this clone: The antigen is not known.

Sequencing was performed with immunoSEQ multiplex PCR; in TCRdb, only in-frame clones are kept and a portion is missing. In the table there are 120,000 to 150,000 clones, approximately 88% of which are singletons. The source is an adult in good health. The J gene is TRBJ1-3, the V gene TRBV28; D not certain. The input for sequencing was peripheral blood, taken on day 0 of AZD1222 vaccination. Here the CDR3 reads CASSLPVGQTSGNTIYF. CDR3 DNA: TGTGCCAGCAGTTTACCCGTTGGGCAGACCTCTGGAAACACCATATATTTT.